One sample yielded the 3 T cell receptor beta chains listed below, sequenced in a study of identical twins. TCRdb reprocessed the 5' RACE reads via MiXCR and lists one record per CDR3 protein. Of approximately 600,000 distinct CDR3 sequences listed, 9.6% are singletons. A further study also used this sample, focusing on yellow fever vaccine responses in identical twins.

Material: PBMCs. The receptors stem from a woman aged 18-29 years in good health.

This clonotype was observed at least ten times. The chain employs TRBV5-1 and TRBJ2-1; D perhaps matches TRBD2 (6 bases). V lost 1 base to trimming and J lost 8 bases, with 7 bases between them. The germline CDR1 and CDR2 sequences are SGHRS and YFSETQ. The CDR3 spans 12 residues. CDR3 region: CASSLWGDEQFF. As DNA, the CDR3 is TGCGCCAGCAGCTTGTGGGGGGATGAGCAGTTCTTC.

The chain uses TRBV12-3 or TRBV12-4 and TRBJ2-7, with 7 nucleotides matching TRBD1. The CDR3 is 13 amino acids. The V segment lost 7 bases and the J segment 2 bases; nucleotides outside the gene matches: 5. The CDR3 DNA is TGTGCCAGCACGGGGACAGATACCTACGAGCAGTACTTC. This encodes CASTGTDTYEQYF.

This clonotype occurred a few times. This chain uses TRBV20-1 with TRBJ2-1, with 16 positions matching TRBD2. CDR1 and CDR2 (germline): DFQATT, SNEGSKA (reference sequence). The CDR3 spans 16 residues. The J segment lost 6 bases and the V segment lost 5 bases, leaving 7 bases of the junction unmatched. CDR3 loop: CSAGRGLAGGPNEQFF. The CDR3 DNA reads TGCAGTGCTGGCCGGGGACTAGCGGGAGGGCCCAATGAGCAGTTCTTC.